This is a list of T cell receptor beta chains from one sample in a study of blood T cell repertoires in COVID-19. Clones were sequenced by immunoSEQ multiplex PCR, and TCRdb holds only the in-frame ones, with some missing. The data hold about 110,000 clones, with roughly two thirds observed a single time. The specimen was peripheral blood. These receptors all stem from a human donor with acute or convalescent COVID-19. The donor label of this sample is uncertain. The CDR3 runs from the conserved cysteine through the conserved F or W. The order of the fields is J gene, D gene, V gene, CDR3 protein. A D gene is named only where the DNA matches it firmly.

TRBJ1-6 | . | TRBV9 | CASSVNTGHNSPLHF
TRBJ1-5 | . | TRBV19 | CASIWGANSNQPQHF
TRBJ2-2 | . | TRBV11-3 | CASSGLGAVNTGELFF
TRBJ2-5 | TRBD2 | TRBV11-2 | CASSPGSSGETQYF
TRBJ2-5 | TRBD1 | TRBV9 | CASSRGTGDQETQYF
TRBJ1-3 | . | TRBV2 | CASTYYSGNTIYF
TRBJ1-2 | . | TRBV6-5 | CASSRTENYGYTF
TRBJ1-1 | . | TRBV29-1 | CSASVVNTEAFF
TRBJ2-5 | . | TRBV2 | CASSLQGGETQYF
TRBJ2-2 | TRBD2 | TRBV4-2 | CARCGGRDTGELFF
TRBJ1-2 | . | TRBV14 | CASSHINSYGYTF
TRBJ2-2 | TRBD1 | TRBV6-6 | CASSPGQGAPGELFF
TRBJ1-2 | . | TRBV5-1 | CASSLEALNYGYTF
TRBJ1-1 | . | TRBV19 | CASRAKVIAEAFF
TRBJ1-4 | TRBD1 | TRBV2 | CASSATGGEKLFF
TRBJ1-1 | . | TRBV19 | CASSLHRNTEAFF
TRBJ1-2 | TRBD1 | TRBV4-1 | CASSQGILRDRQGYGYTF
TRBJ2-1 | TRBD1 | TRBV6-5 | CASRPGQGKKQFF
TRBJ1-2 | . | TRBV11-2 | CASSLDRRGGDTF
TRBJ1-4 | . | TRBV27 | CASSPNRDTYNEKLFF
TRBJ1-1 | . | TRBV11-2 | CASSRQQLNTEAFF
TRBJ2-2 | . | TRBV24-1 | CATSDPPYTGELFF
TRBJ1-1 | . | TRBV29-1 | CSVERGGIGDTEAFF
TRBJ2-1 | . | TRBV5-5 | CASSLEQPRREFF
TRBJ1-6 | . | TRBV7-9 | CASSLVPTMDSPLHF
TRBJ2-5 | TRBD1 | TRBV7-2 | CASSLVRGQGSKETPSQYF
TRBJ2-3 | TRBD2 | TRBV4-1 | CASSQEGLAGGPRDTQYF